A single sample gave rise to the 26 T cell receptor beta chains below, sequenced in a study of blood T cells in healthy people across ages (dated by TCRdb to between 2015 and 2017). The library was built by means of 5' RACE. Sequencing was carried out with an Illumina HiSeq 2500. A second PCR of about 7 to 12 cycles was run with a J-beta primer mix and a sample-barcoded 5' primer. Clones were called with MiXCR by TCRdb after fastp trimmed the public reads at Q25, and only in-frame beta chains were retained. CDR3 protein sequences are deduplicated, and each keeps its most common genes and DNA. For this sample there are around 700,000 distinct CDR3 sequences; roughly 25% appear just once. The biggest ten clones account for 9.4% of the sample. This same sample was also part of a study on T cells of mothers and their children.

The sample taken for sequencing was blood. The receptors derive from a boy younger than 18 in good health.

The CDR3: CASSLGIGGELFF. DNA for the CDR3: TGTGCCAGCAGCTTAGGGATCGGCGGGGAGCTGTTTTTT. The chain recombines TRBV7-3 with TRBJ2-2; unclear D gene. Trimming shortened V by 2 bases and J by 7 bases, and 8 bases separated the two germline ends. The CDR3 sequence is 13 residues long. Germline V gene lookup returns CDR1 SGHTA and CDR2 FQGTGA.

The chain employs TRBV10-2 and TRBJ1-1; D is perhaps TRBD1 (5 bases). From germline, CDR1 is WSHSY and CDR2 SAAADI. This CDR3 has 15 amino acids. Trimming shortened V by 2 bases and J by 1 base, and 11 bases separated the two germline ends. The CDR3 region is CASSELVRENTEAFF. CDR3 sequence (DNA): TGCGCCAGCAGTGAGCTGGTCAGGGAGAACACTGAAGCTTTCTTT.

The chain couples TRBV28 to TRBJ2-3; D perhaps matches TRBD2 (5 bases). The CDR3 loop spans 17 amino acids. Germline assignment: CDR1 MDHEN and CDR2 SYDVKM. Trimming pared 1 base from V and 6 bases from J, leaving 20 bases between. The CDR3 protein is CASSLSRTLFRGDTQYF. Written as DNA, the CDR3 is TGTGCCAGCAGTTTATCCCGGACTCTTTTCCGCGGGGATACGCAGTATTTT.

This clonotype was detected a few times. The chain links TRBV9 to TRBJ1-2; the D is unclear. Trimming shortened V by 6 bases and J by 7 bases, and 19 bases separated the two germline ends. This CDR3 comprises 14 residues. The V gene's germline CDR1 is SGDLS and CDR2 YYNGEE. Here the CDR3 reads CASTPSENWGGYTF. In DNA form, the CDR3 reads TGTGCCAGCACCCCCTCAGAAAATTGGGGTGGCTACACCTTC.

This clonotype was detected a few times. One junction end does not reproduce the germline sequence, and a read error may be involved. J is TRBJ2-5 and V is TRBV7-7; TRBD2 agrees at 10 bases. The CDR3 has 16 amino acids. CDR1 SSHAT and CDR2 FNYEAQ come from the germline V gene (reference sequence). For the CDR3, the DNA is TGTGCTAGCAGCTCGGAACTAGCGGGAATCCAAGAGACCCAGTACTTC. Translation gives CASSSELAGIQETQYF.

V gene TRBV12-3 or TRBV12-4 combines with J gene TRBJ2-5; D might be TRBD1 or TRBD2, each matching 5 bases. This CDR3 is 15 amino acids long. The germline V and J ends were trimmed by 3 bases and 3 bases, with 14 bases remaining between them. This chain's CDR3 is CASSFGASGKETQYF. Written as DNA, the CDR3 is TGTGCCAGCAGTTTTGGGGCGAGCGGTAAAGAGACCCAGTACTTC.

This chain connects TRBV6-6 to TRBJ1-2; D might be TRBD1 (5 bases). Germline CDR1 reads MNHNY; CDR2 reads SVGAGI (reference sequence). V shed 6 bases and J shed 1 base, with 15 bases lying between them. The CDR3 extends over 15 amino acids. CDR3 nucleotides: TGTGCCAGCAGCCCCTCGGGGGGAAGTAACTATGGCTACACCTTC. Its translation is CASSPSGGSNYGYTF.

The V call is TRBV3-1, the J call TRBJ2-5; D not certain. The germline CDR1 and CDR2 sequences are LGHDT and YNNKEL (reference sequence). The length of the CDR3 is 13 residues. V was cut by 5 bases and J by 4 bases, with 11 bases left in between. CDR3 loop: CASSAGSGETQYF. DNA of the CDR3: TGTGCCAGCAGCGCTGGGTCCGGAGAGACCCAGTACTTC.

As DNA, the CDR3 is TGCGCCAGCAGCCAAGAGGGGGTCTTGGGCTACACCTTC. Protein: CASSQEGVLGYTF. The J gene is TRBJ1-2, the V gene TRBV4-3, with D tentatively TRBD1 (5 bases). Germline CDR1 is LGHNA and CDR2 is YSLEER. This CDR3 has 13 residues. V gave up 0 bases and J gave up 8 bases, with 10 bases separating them.

This clonotype was found once. The chain has TRBV3-1 and TRBJ2-5; tentatively, D is TRBD2 (6 bases). The J call could be wrong; TRBJ2-7 is a better fit for the DNA end. This CDR3 contains 14 residues. The germline gives CDR1 LGHDT, CDR2 YNNKEL (reference sequence). This CDR3 reads CASSLQLATDEQYF. The CDR3, as DNA: TGTGCCAGCAGCCTTCAGCTAGCGACAGACGAGCAGTACTTC.

This clonotype was seen more than once but under ten times. The V gene is TRBV29-1, the J gene TRBJ2-5; the match to TRBD2 covers 11 bases. CDR3 size: 17 residues. Per the germline V gene, CDR1 is SQVTM and CDR2 is ANQGSEA. Germline trimming cut 3 bases from V and 5 bases from J; bases unmatched to any gene: 14. The CDR3 DNA is TGCAGCGTTGATTCTAGCGGGGGGTACCTGCCGGGGGAGACCCAGTACTTC. It specifies CSVDSSGGYLPGETQYF.

The chain employs TRBV27 and TRBJ2-7, with 8 positions matching TRBD2. Germline V CDR1 and CDR2: MNHEY, SMNVEV (reference sequence). The trim removed 4 bases at V and 3 bases at J, leaving 8 bases unmatched. The CDR3 loop spans 15 amino acids. CDR3 in amino acids: CASSSGLAEIYEQYF. For the CDR3, the DNA is TGTGCCAGCAGTTCAGGACTAGCAGAGATCTACGAGCAGTACTTC.

This chain connects TRBV3-1 to TRBJ2-1; possible D gene TRBD2, 5 bases. The CDR3 loop spans 14 amino acids. Germline V lookup: CDR1 LGHDT, CDR2 YNNKEL (reference sequence). Trimming shortened V by 4 bases and J by 9 bases, and 16 bases separated the two germline ends. The CDR3 here is CASSRPERWGEQFF. Written as DNA, the CDR3 is TGTGCCAGCAGCCGACCGGAGCGGTGGGGTGAGCAGTTCTTC.

This clonotype was seen ten or more times. The V call is TRBV5-1, the J call TRBJ2-7; the D is unclear. This CDR3 contains 12 residues. Germline CDR1 and CDR2: SGHRS and YFSETQ. The V gene lost 1 base and the J gene lost 6 bases, with 8 bases spanning the gap. The CDR3: CASSLTSGEQYF. The CDR3 DNA reads as TGCGCCAGCAGCTTGACCTCTGGCGAGCAGTACTTC.

In the case of this clonotype: The junction differs from germline at one of its ends, possibly a read error. J is TRBJ2-7 and V is TRBV20-1, with D perhaps matching TRBD2 (5 bases). From germline, CDR1 is DFQATT and CDR2 SNEGSKA (reference sequence). The CDR3 has 14 amino acids. The CDR3 protein is CSAPLRPGDYEQSF. CDR3 coding DNA: TGCAGTGCTCCCTTAAGGCCGGGTGACTACGAGCAGTCCTTC.

The V call is TRBV5-1, the J call TRBJ2-3, with 8 bases lining up with TRBD1. Germline lookup yields CDR1 SGHRS and CDR2 YFSETQ. Trimming at V came to 4 bases and at J to 4 bases, leaving 5 bases not matched to a gene. This CDR3 contains 14 residues. CDR3: CASSGQGLADTQYF. The CDR3 DNA reads as TGCGCCAGCAGCGGACAGGGCCTTGCAGATACGCAGTATTTT.

The gene calls are TRBV6-5 and TRBJ2-5; weak D call: TRBD2 (6 bases). Germline V gives CDR1 MNHEY, CDR2 SVGAGI. There are 13 residues in the CDR3. Trimming left V 6 bases short and J 5 bases short, with 13 bases between. The CDR3 region is CASSQTRPETQYF. For the CDR3, the DNA is TGTGCCAGCAGCCAGACTAGGCCCGAGACCCAGTACTTC.

The V gene is TRBV5-1, the J gene TRBJ2-7, with 8 bases aligning to TRBD1. The CDR3 spans 17 residues. Germline assignment: CDR1 SGHRS and CDR2 YFSETQ. V shed 4 bases and J 2 bases; nucleotides not matched to a gene: 14. CDR3 loop: CASSEHGQGRGAYEQYF. The CDR3 DNA is TGCGCCAGCAGCGAGCACGGACAGGGAAGGGGGGCCTACGAGCAGTACTTC.

This clonotype was counted only a few times. The chain uses TRBV7-2 and TRBJ2-1; TRBD2 is a possible D gene (6 bases). Germline-derived CDR1 and CDR2 are SGHTA and FQGNSA. CDR3 length: 11 residues. V gave up 4 bases and J gave up 10 bases, with 8 bases separating them. The DNA of the CDR3 is TGTGCCAGCAGCTGGGGACTCGAGCAGTTCTTC. This sequence encodes CASSWGLEQFF. Using reference TRBV7-2 and TRBJ2-1 for the parts outside the CDR3, the full variable domain is GAGVSQSPSNKVTEKGKDVELRCDPISGHTALYWYRQSLGQGLEFLIYFQGNSAPDKSGLPSDRFSAERTGGSVSTLTIQRTQQEDSAVYLCASSWGLEQFFGPGTRLTVL.

The genes are TRBV19 and TRBJ2-7; 10 bases agree with TRBD1. CDR1 is LNHDA and CDR2 is SQIVND in the germline V gene (reference sequence). After removal of 3 bases from V and 4 bases from J, the junction contained 6 bases not matched to a gene. The CDR3 runs 15 residues. CDR3 nucleotides: TGTGCCAGTAGTATCGGGACAGGGGTAGGGTACGAGCAGTACTTC. It yields the protein CASSIGTGVGYEQYF. Complete variable domain (other parts from reference TRBV19 and TRBJ2-7): DGGITQSPKYLFRKEGQNVTLSCEQNLNHDAMYWYRQDPGQGLRLIYYSQIVNDFQKGDIAEGYSVSREKKESFPLTVTSAQKNPTAFYLCASSIGTGVGYEQYFGPGTRLTVT.

This sequence joins TRBV4-1 and TRBJ2-3; 10 bases match TRBD2. Losses at the gene ends were 0 bases for V and 4 bases for J; bases not matched to a gene: 4. Germline CDR1 MGHRA, CDR2 YSYEKL. This CDR3 contains 16 residues. CDR3 bases: TGCGCCAGCAGCCAAGAGAGACTAGCGGGTCCAGATACGCAGTATTTT. Translated: CASSQERLAGPDTQYF.

This clonotype was detected only a few times. This sequence joins TRBV2 and TRBJ1-2; a weak D match, TRBD1 (6 bases). The CDR3 consists of 14 residues. The V end was cut by 7 bases, the J end by 6 bases, with 18 bases between. Germline lookup yields CDR1 SNHLY and CDR2 FYNNEI. Here the CDR3 reads CASNGGQIADGYTF. CDR3 sequence (DNA): TGTGCCAGCAATGGGGGACAAATCGCGGATGGCTACACCTTC.

This clonotype has a handful of counts. The chain employs TRBV4-2 and TRBJ2-5; D uncertain. The DNA end lines up better with TRBJ2-7; the J call may be wrong. The CDR3 runs to 14 residues. Germline CDR1 reads LGHNA; CDR2 reads YNFKEQ. The CDR3 spells CASSQVAESYEQYF. CDR3 DNA sequence: TGTGCCAGCAGCCAAGTGGCAGAATCCTACGAGCAGTACTTC.

The CDR3: CSARGLKGETYEQYF. CDR3 in DNA: TGCAGTGCTAGAGGGCTGAAGGGAGAGACCTACGAGCAGTACTTC. The rearrangement uses TRBV20-1 and TRBJ2-7; tentatively, D is TRBD2 (5 bases). The CDR3 loop spans 15 amino acids. The germline V and J ends were trimmed by 1 base and 2 bases, with 15 bases remaining between them. Looked up from germline, CDR1 is DFQATT and CDR2 is SNEGSKA (reference sequence).

The chain carries TRBV12-3 or TRBV12-4 and TRBJ2-5; D ambiguous. The J call is in doubt because the DNA end fits TRBJ2-7 better. This CDR3 contains 14 residues. CDR3 sequence reads: CASSPGSWAYEQYF. The CDR3 nucleotides are TGTGCCAGCAGTCCCGGGTCTTGGGCATACGAGCAGTACTTC.

This clonotype has only a few counts. The rearrangement uses TRBV4-2 and TRBJ2-7; maybe TRBD2 (7 bases). Per the germline V gene, CDR1 is LGHNA and CDR2 is YNFKEQ. V shed 0 bases and J shed 0 bases, with 12 bases lying between them. This CDR3 region has 16 residues. Here the CDR3 reads CASSQEGGGSSYEQYF. CDR3 nucleotides: TGTGCCAGCAGCCAAGAGGGGGGCGGGAGCTCCTACGAGCAGTACTTC.